The source of this TCR beta chain is a study of T cells after yellow fever vaccination. Study-wide findings and caveats: Most primary-vaccination clones recurred post-booster (roughly 96% CD4, around 86% CD8).

Each CDR3 protein is one row after TCRdb ran MiXCR on the 5' RACE reads. The sample carries 150,000 or so distinct CDR3 sequences, more than 6.5% recorded once. This clonotype was recorded a few times. The antigen is unknown. Germline values: CDR1 SGHDT, CDR2 YYEEEE. The CDR3 loop spans 13 amino acids. V trimming: 3 bases; J trimming: 7 bases; junction bases outside the gene matches: 5. Here the sequenced sample was CD4+ T cells sorted from PBMCs, taken 10 days after the yellow fever booster vaccination. The TCR was taken from a man aged 30 to 39 who received the YFV17D yellow fever vaccine. This chain links TRBV5-6 with TRBJ1-1; 8 bases are a match to TRBD1. CDR3: CASSWAGTGEAFF. CDR3 coding DNA: TGTGCCAGCAGCTGGGCCGGGACAGGTGAAGCTTTCTTT.